The source of this T cell receptor beta chain is a study of follicular helper T cells after annual influenza vaccination. Stated time point: 2014-2015 season, 7 days after vaccination. Community-dwelling subjects without influenza vaccination in the prior 6 months were enrolled. The germline V gene has CDR1 SNHLY and CDR2 FYNNEI. This CDR3 is 14 amino acids long. Between the trimmed V and J ends, which lost 7 bases and 2 bases, there was a span of 14 bases. Data came from immunoSEQ multiplex PCR; TCRdb stores just in-frame clones and leaves some out. This table has approximately 4,000 clones, roughly 87% appearing once.

This TCR derives from an adult who received the influenza vaccine. The rearrangement uses TRBV2 and TRBJ2-5; tentatively, D is TRBD1 (5 bases). The source was CXCR5- memory CD4+ T cells sorted from blood, collected 7 days after influenza vaccination. CDR3 DNA sequence: TGTGCCAGCAACCGCCAGGGAAGGCAAGAGACCCAGTACTTC. Amino acids: CASNRQGRQETQYF.